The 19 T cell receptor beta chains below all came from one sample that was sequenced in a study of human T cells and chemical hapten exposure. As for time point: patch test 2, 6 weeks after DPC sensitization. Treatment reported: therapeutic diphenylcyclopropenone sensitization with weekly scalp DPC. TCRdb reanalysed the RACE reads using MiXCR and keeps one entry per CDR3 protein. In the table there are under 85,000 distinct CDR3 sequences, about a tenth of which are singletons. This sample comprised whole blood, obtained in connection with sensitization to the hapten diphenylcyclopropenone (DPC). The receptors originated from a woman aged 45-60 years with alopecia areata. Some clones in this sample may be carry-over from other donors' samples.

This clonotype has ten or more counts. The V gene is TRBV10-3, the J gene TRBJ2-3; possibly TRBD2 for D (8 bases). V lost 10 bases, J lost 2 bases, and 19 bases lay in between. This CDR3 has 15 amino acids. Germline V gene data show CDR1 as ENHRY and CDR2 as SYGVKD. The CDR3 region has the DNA TGTGCCACGACAGGGTACGGGAGGGACACAGATACGCAGTATTTT. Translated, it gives CATTGYGRDTDTQYF.

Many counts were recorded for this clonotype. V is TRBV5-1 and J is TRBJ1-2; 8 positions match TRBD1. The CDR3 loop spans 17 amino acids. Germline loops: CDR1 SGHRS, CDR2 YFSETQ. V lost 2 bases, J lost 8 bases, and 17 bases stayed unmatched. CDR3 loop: CASSFGQGSPRGGGYTF. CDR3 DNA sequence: TGCGCCAGCAGCTTCGGACAGGGATCGCCCCGAGGCGGGGGCTACACCTTC.

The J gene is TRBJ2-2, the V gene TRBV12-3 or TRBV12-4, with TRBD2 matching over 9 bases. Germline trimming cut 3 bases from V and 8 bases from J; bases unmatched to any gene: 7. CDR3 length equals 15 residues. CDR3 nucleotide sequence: TGTGCCAGCAGTTTTCTGGGACTAGCTTCTGGGGAGCTGTTTTTT. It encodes CASSFLGLASGELFF.

CDR3 residues: CAWSVRGLAGIYNEQFF. In DNA form, the CDR3 reads TGTGCCTGGAGTGTAAGGGGACTAGCGGGAATCTACAATGAGCAGTTCTTC. This chain joins TRBV30 and TRBJ2-1; 13 nucleotides align to TRBD2. CDR3 length: 17 amino acids. Germline trimming cut 0 bases from V and 3 bases from J; bases unmatched to any gene: 5. Germline loops: CDR1 GTSNPN, CDR2 SVGIG (reference sequence).

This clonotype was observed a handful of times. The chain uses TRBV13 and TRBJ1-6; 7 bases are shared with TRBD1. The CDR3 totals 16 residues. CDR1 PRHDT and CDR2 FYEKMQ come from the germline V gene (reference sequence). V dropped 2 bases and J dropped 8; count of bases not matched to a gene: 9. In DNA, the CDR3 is TGTGCCAGCAGCTTAAGGTTGGGGACAGCGGATTCACCCCTCCACTTT. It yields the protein CASSLRLGTADSPLHF.

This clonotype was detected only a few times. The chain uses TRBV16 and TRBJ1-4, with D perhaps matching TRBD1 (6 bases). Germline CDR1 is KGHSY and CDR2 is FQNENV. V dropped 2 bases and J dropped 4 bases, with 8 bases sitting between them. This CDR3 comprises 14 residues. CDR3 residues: CASSQMDSNEKLFF. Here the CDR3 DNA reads TGTGCCAGCAGCCAAATGGACAGTAATGAAAAACTGTTTTTT.

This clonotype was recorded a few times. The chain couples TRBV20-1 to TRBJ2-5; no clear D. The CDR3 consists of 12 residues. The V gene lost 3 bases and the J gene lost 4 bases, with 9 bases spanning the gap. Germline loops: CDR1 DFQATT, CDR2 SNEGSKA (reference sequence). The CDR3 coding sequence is TGCAGTGCTAGTCCTCCGGCAGAGACCCAGTACTTC. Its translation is CSASPPAETQYF.

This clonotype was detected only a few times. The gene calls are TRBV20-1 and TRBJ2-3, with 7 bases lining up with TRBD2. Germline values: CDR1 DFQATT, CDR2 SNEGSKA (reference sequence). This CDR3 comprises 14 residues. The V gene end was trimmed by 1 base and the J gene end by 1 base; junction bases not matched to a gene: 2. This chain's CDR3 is CSARAGGGTDTQYF. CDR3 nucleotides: TGCAGTGCTAGAGCGGGAGGTGGCACAGATACGCAGTATTTT.

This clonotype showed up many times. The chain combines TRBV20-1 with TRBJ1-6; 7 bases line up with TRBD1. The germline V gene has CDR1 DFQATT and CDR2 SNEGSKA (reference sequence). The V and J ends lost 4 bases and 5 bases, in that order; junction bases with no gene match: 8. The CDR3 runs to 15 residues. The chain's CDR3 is CSAIASGQNNSPLHF. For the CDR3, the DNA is TGCAGTGCTATAGCATCGGGACAGAATAATTCACCCCTCCACTTT.

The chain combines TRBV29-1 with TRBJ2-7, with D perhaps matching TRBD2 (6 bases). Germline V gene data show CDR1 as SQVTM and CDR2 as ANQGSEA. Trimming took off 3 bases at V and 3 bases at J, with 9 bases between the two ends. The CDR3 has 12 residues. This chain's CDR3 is CSVEGLSYEQYF. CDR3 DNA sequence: TGCAGCGTTGAGGGACTTAGCTACGAGCAGTACTTC.

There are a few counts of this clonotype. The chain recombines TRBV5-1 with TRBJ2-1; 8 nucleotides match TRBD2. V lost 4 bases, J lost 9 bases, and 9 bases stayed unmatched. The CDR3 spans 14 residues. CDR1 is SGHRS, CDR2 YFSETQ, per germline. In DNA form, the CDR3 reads TGCGCCAGCAGCCTCGTTTCGGGAGGGGGTGAGCAGTTCTTC. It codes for CASSLVSGGGEQFF.

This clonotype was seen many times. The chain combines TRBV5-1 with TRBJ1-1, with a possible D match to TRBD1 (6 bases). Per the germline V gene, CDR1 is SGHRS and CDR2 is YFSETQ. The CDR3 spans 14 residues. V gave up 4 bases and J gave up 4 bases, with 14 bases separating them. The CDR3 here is CASSMDQGITEAFF. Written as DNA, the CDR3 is TGCGCCAGCAGCATGGACCAGGGGATCACTGAAGCTTTCTTT. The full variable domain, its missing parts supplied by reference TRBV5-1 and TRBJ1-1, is KAGVTQTPRYLIKTRGQQVTLSCSPISGHRSVSWYQQTPGQGLQFLFEYFSETQRNKGNFPGRFSGRQFSNSRSEMNVSTLELGDSALYLCASSMDQGITEAFFGQGTRLTVV.

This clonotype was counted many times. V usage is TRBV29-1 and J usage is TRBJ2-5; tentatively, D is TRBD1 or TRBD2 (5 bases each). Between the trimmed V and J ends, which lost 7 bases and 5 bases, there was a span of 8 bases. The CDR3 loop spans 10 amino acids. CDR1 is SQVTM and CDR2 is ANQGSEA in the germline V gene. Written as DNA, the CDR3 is TGCAGCGGGGGGATGGAGACCCAGTACTTC. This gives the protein CSGGMETQYF.

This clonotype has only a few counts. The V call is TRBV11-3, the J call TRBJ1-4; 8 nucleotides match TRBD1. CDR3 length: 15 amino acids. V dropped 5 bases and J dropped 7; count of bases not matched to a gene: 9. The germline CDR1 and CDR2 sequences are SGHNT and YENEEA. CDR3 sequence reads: CASSAPGGWVEKLFF. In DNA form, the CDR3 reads TGTGCCAGCAGCGCTCCAGGGGGCTGGGTTGAAAAACTGTTTTTT.

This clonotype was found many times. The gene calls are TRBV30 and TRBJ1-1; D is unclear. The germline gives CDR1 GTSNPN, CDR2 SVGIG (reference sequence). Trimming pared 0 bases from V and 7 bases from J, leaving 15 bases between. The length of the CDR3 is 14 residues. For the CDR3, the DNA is TGTGCCTGGAGTGTACTCGCCCGGGTCGGTGAAGCTTTCTTT. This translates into CAWSVLARVGEAFF.

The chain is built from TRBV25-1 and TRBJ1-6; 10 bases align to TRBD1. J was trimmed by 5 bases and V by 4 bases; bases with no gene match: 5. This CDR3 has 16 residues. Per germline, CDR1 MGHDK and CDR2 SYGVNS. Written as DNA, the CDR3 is TGTGCCAGCAGTGCGACCGGGACAGGGGATAATTCACCCCTCCACTTT. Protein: CASSATGTGDNSPLHF.

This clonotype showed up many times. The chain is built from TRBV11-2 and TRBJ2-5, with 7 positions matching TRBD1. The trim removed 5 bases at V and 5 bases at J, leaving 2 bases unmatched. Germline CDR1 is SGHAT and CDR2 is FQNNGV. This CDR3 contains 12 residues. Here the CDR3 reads CASSGQVETQYF. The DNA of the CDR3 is TGTGCCAGCAGCGGACAGGTTGAGACCCAGTACTTC.

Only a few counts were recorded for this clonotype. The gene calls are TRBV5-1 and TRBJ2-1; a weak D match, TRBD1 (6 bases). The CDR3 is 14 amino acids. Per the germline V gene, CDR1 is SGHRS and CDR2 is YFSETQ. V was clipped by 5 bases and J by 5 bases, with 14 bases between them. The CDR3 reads CASSRAGADNEQFF. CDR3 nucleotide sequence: TGCGCCAGCAGTAGGGCAGGGGCAGACAATGAGCAGTTCTTC.

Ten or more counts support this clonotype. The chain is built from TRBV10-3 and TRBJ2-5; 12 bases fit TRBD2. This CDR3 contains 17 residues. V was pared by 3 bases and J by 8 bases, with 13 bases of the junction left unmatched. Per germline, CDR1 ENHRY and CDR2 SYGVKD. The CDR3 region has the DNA TGTGCCATCAGTGAAATGGGTAGACTAGCGGGAGTTCCTACCCAGTACTTC. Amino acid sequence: CAISEMGRLAGVPTQYF.